The rows below give T cell receptor beta chains drawn from one sample of a study of blood T cell repertoires in COVID-19. Generated by immunoSEQ multiplex PCR, the TCRdb table keeps only in-frame clones and is missing some. Among some 240,000 clones listed, around 84% were seen once. The specimen sequenced was peripheral blood. All receptors derive from a human donor in a cohort sampled during active COVID-19. Each CDR3 is given with its conserved first and last residue. A D gene is named only where the DNA matches it firmly. Clone size is shown for a subset of rows, as once, few, many or a class of expanded clone.

V	size	J	D	CDR3	DNA
TRBV28	.	TRBJ1-3	.	CASSNQGRNTIYF	TGTGCCAGCAGTAACCAGGGCAGAAACACCATATATTTT
TRBV7-2	.	TRBJ2-7	.	CASSPPRYEQYF	TGTGCCAGCAGCCCCCCGAGGTACGAGCAGTACTTC
TRBV7-9	.	TRBJ1-1	.	CASSLIGDTEAFF	TGTGCCAGCAGCTTAATAGGGGACACTGAAGCTTTCTTT
TRBV19	.	TRBJ1-5	TRBD1	CASTTTGEANQPQHF	TGTGCCAGTACTACGACAGGGGAGGCCAATCAGCCCCAGCATTTT
TRBV4-3	few	TRBJ1-5	.	CASSHDTGQDQPQHF	TGCGCCAGCAGCCATGACACAGGGCAAGACCAGCCCCAGCATTTT
TRBV6-5	few	TRBJ1-3	.	CASSYSFRTIGNTIYF	TGTGCCAGCAGTTATAGTTTCAGGACTATTGGAAACACCATATATTTT
TRBV28	once	TRBJ2-7	TRBD1	CASSFPGTDYEQYF	TGTGCCAGCAGTTTTCCCGGGACAGACTACGAGCAGTACTTC
TRBV19	.	TRBJ2-7	.	CASSIDYNSYEQYF	TGTGCCAGTAGTATCGATTACAACTCCTACGAGCAGTACTTC
TRBV6-6	.	TRBJ2-1	TRBD2	CASSWGGSVYNEQFF	TGTGCCAGCAGTTGGGGCGGGAGTGTTTACAATGAGCAGTTCTTC
TRBV24-1	.	TRBJ2-3	.	CATSDTGILADTQYF	TGTGCCACCAGTGATACAGGGATCCTCGCAGATACGCAGTATTTT
TRBV6-1	.	TRBJ1-3	TRBD1	CASSGTGTYSGNTIYF	TGTGCCAGCAGTGGGACAGGGACATACTCTGGAAACACCATATATTTT
TRBV4-2	.	TRBJ2-7	TRBD2	CASSPAQTSGESEQYF	TGTGCCAGCAGCCCTGCCCAGACTAGCGGGGAAAGCGAGCAGTACTTC
TRBV18	.	TRBJ1-1	.	CASSLRQAMNTEAFF	TGTGCCAGCTCACTTCGACAGGCCATGAACACTGAAGCTTTCTTT
TRBV6-1	.	TRBJ2-2	TRBD2	CASSGPGLAGNGELFF	TGTGCCAGCAGTGGCCCGGGACTAGCGGGGAACGGGGAGCTGTTTTTT
TRBV5-1	.	TRBJ2-3	TRBD1	CASSLAQGFTDTQYF	TGCGCCAGCAGCTTGGCACAGGGGTTCACAGATACGCAGTATTTT
TRBV27	.	TRBJ1-2	.	CASTSQQDIGYGYTF	TGTGCCAGCACCTCGCAACAGGACATTGGCTATGGCTACACCTTC
TRBV7-3	.	TRBJ2-7	.	CASGGGRGTQQYF	TGTGCCAGCGGCGGGGGCCGGGGAACCCAGCAGTACTTC
TRBV7-7	.	TRBJ2-1	TRBD2	CASSYCRGGPYNEQFF	TGTGCTAGCAGCTACTGTCGGGGGGGCCCATACAATGAGCAGTTCTTC
TRBV3-1/TRBV3-2	.	TRBJ1-1	.	CASSQLGEAFF	TGTGCCAGCAGCCAACTAGGAGAAGCTTTCTTT
TRBV7-3	.	TRBJ2-7	TRBD1	CASSLGAGGILEQYF	TGTGCCAGCAGCTTAGGGGCAGGGGGCATCCTCGAGCAGTACTTC
TRBV28	.	TRBJ1-5	.	CASSRKPSPQHF	TGTGCCAGCAGTCGTAAGCCCTCGCCCCAGCATTTT
TRBV12-3/TRBV12-4	.	TRBJ2-5	.	CASSAVVETQYF	TGTGCCAGCAGTGCAGTCGTGGAGACCCAGTACTTC
TRBV7-9	.	TRBJ2-2	TRBD2	CASSSSGRVTGELFF	TGTGCCAGCAGCTCTAGCGGGAGAGTCACCGGGGAGCTGTTTTTT
TRBV2	few	TRBJ1-5	TRBD1	CASKDRANQPQHF	TGTGCCAGCAAGGACAGGGCCAATCAGCCCCAGCATTTT
TRBV19	.	TRBJ1-4	.	CASSPTRGTGNEKLFF	TGTGCCAGTAGTCCGACCCGCGGGACGGGGAATGAAAAACTGTTTTTT
TRBV5-1	.	TRBJ2-4	TRBD2	CASSWGLAELAKNIQYF	TGCGCCAGCAGCTGGGGACTAGCGGAATTAGCCAAAAACATTCAGTACTTC
TRBV7-7	.	TRBJ2-7	TRBD1	CASSSGTGGSYEQYF	TGTGCTAGCAGCTCGGGGACAGGGGGTTCGTACGAGCAGTACTTC
TRBV9	.	TRBJ2-2	.	CASSVAGHSTGELFF	TGTGCCAGCAGCGTAGCGGGACACTCCACCGGGGAGCTGTTTTTT
TRBV28	.	TRBJ2-5	.	CASSFATRAETQYF	TGTGCCAGCAGTTTCGCCACCAGGGCAGAGACCCAGTACTTC
TRBV20-1	.	TRBJ1-5	TRBD1	CSASVATGGHQPQHF	TGCAGTGCTAGTGTCGCAACAGGGGGGCATCAGCCCCAGCATTTT
TRBV3-1/TRBV3-2	.	TRBJ2-7	TRBD2	CASSHPLAPSYEQYF	TGTGCCAGCAGCCACCCACTAGCGCCCTCCTACGAGCAGTACTTC
TRBV5-1	.	TRBJ2-7	TRBD2	CASSHSAGRAPDEQYF	TGCGCCAGCAGCCATAGCGCCGGGAGGGCCCCAGACGAGCAGTACTTC
TRBV5-4	.	TRBJ1-1	.	CASSRPGLMNTEAFF	TGTGCCAGCAGCAGACCGGGACTTATGAACACTGAAGCTTTCTTT
TRBV27	.	TRBJ1-2	.	CASSLTPYRAEYGYTF	TGTGCCAGCAGTTTAACCCCATACAGGGCCGAATATGGCTACACCTTC
TRBV4-1	few	TRBJ1-1	.	CASSQGSSFNAEAFF	TGCGCCAGCAGCCAAGGGTCGAGTTTCAACGCTGAAGCTTTCTTT
TRBV7-2	.	TRBJ1-2	.	CASSLAQSYGYTF	TGTGCCAGCAGCTTAGCACAGTCTTATGGCTACACCTTC
TRBV5-1	.	TRBJ1-5	.	CASSEDQNQPQHF	TGCGCCAGCAGCGAGGATCAAAATCAGCCCCAGCATTTT
TRBV19	.	TRBJ1-1	.	CASSRGYTEAFF	TGTGCCAGTAGCCGAGGGTACACTGAAGCTTTCTTT
TRBV28	.	TRBJ1-5	.	CASSLGYSQPQHF	TGTGCCAGCAGTTTAGGGTACAGTCAGCCCCAGCATTTT
TRBV27	once	TRBJ2-1	.	CASSLRWGVSYNEQFF	TGTGCCAGCAGTTTACGGTGGGGGGTTTCCTACAATGAGCAGTTCTTC
TRBV2	.	TRBJ1-6	.	CASSESQPLHF	TGTGCCAGCAGTGAGAGCCAACCCCTCCACTTT
TRBV18	.	TRBJ1-2	TRBD1	CASSPGTGGRYGYTF	TGTGCCAGCTCACCCGGGACAGGGGGCAGGTATGGCTACACCTTC
TRBV4-3	once	TRBJ1-4	.	CASSQVWHARGAEKLFF	TGCGCCAGCAGCCAAGTATGGCACGCTAGAGGCGCCGAAAAACTGTTTTTT
TRBV5-1	few	TRBJ2-2	.	CASSLVGGAVTGELFF	TGCGCCAGCAGCTTGGTCGGTGGGGCGGTCACCGGGGAGCTGTTTTTT
TRBV11-3	.	TRBJ2-7	.	CASSPGQREPEQYF	TGTGCCAGCAGCCCCGGACAGAGGGAGCCCGAGCAGTACTTC